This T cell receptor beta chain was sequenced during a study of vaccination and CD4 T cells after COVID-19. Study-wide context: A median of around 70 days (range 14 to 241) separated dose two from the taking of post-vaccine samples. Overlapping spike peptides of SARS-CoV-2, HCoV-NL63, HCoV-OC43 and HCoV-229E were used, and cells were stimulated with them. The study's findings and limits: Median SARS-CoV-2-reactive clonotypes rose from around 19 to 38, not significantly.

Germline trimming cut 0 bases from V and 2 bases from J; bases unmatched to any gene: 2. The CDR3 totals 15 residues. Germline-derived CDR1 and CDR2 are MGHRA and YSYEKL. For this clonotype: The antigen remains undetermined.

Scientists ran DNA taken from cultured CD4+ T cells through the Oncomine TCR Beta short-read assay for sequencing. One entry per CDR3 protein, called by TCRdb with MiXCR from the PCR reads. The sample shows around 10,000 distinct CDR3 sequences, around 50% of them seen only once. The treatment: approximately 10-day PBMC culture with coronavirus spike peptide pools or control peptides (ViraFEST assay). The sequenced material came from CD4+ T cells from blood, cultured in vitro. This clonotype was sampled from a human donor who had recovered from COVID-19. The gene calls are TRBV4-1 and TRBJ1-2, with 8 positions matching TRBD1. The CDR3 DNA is TGCGCCAGCAGCCAAGACAGGACAGGGAACTATGGCTACACCTTC. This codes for CASSQDRTGNYGYTF.